Listed here are 30 T cell receptor beta chains from one sample, sequenced in a study of beta chain features in type 1 diabetes. Investigators reverse transcribed all isolated RNA, so they sequenced expressed TCRB transcripts. Profiled with immunoSEQ multiplex PCR; TCRdb holds only in-frame clones, not every one. This repertoire shows under 150,000 clones, roughly 48% found once; its top ten account for under 0.45%. Sequenced input: Tregs from blood. Receptor source: a man younger than 35 in good health.

The genes are TRBV4-2 and TRBJ1-6; a weak D match, TRBD1 (5 bases). The CDR3 is 18 amino acids. CDR1 is LGHNA and CDR2 is YNFKEQ in the germline V gene. The V end lost 4 bases, the J end lost 3 bases, and 19 bases lay between the germline ends. The CDR3 region is CASSPGTPKAGYNSPLHF. The DNA of the CDR3 is TGTGCCAGCAGCCCGGGGACCCCCAAAGCGGGCTATAATTCACCCCTCCACTTT.

This chain links TRBV28 with TRBJ2-2, with D unresolved. Looked up from germline, CDR1 is MDHEN and CDR2 is SYDVKM. Trimming cost V 6 bases and J 1 base, with 6 bases left between them. The CDR3 contains 13 residues. The CDR3 loop reads CASSPMNTGELFF. CDR3 DNA sequence: TGTGCCAGCAGCCCCATGAACACCGGGGAGCTGTTTTTT.

The J gene is TRBJ2-1, the V gene TRBV4-2, with 8 bases aligning to TRBD2. The CDR3 loop spans 15 amino acids. J gave up 4 bases and V 6 bases, and 8 bases lay outside the gene matches. Germline V CDR1 and CDR2: LGHNA, YNFKEQ. The CDR3 region has the DNA TGTGCCAGCAGTCTCACTAGCGGAAATTACAATGAGCAGTTCTTC. Translated, it gives CASSLTSGNYNEQFF.

The chain links TRBV2 to TRBJ2-3; 8 bases agree with TRBD1. The V segment lost 7 bases and the J segment 5 bases; nucleotides outside the gene matches: 8. Germline CDR1 reads SNHLY; CDR2 reads FYNNEI. The CDR3 consists of 14 residues. The CDR3 DNA sequence: TGTGCCAGCACTAGACAGGGGATTTTAGATACGCAGTATTTT. This gives the protein CASTRQGILDTQYF.

This chain joins TRBV28 and TRBJ2-5, with TRBD2 as a possible D gene (5 bases). The closer fit of TRBJ2-7 to the DNA end suggests the J call may be wrong. Germline loops: CDR1 MDHEN, CDR2 SYDVKM. CDR3 length: 15 amino acids. In DNA form, the CDR3 reads TGTGCCAGCAGTTTGGCGGACTCTCCCCTCTACGAGCAGTACTTC. Its translation: CASSLADSPLYEQYF.

V and J are TRBV29-1 and TRBJ2-3; 9 positions match TRBD2. The trim removed 3 bases at V and 3 bases at J, leaving 4 bases unmatched. Germline CDR1 and CDR2: SQVTM and ANQGSEA. CDR3 length: 14 residues. CDR3 sequence (DNA): TGCAGCGTTGACATTAGCGGGAGTACAGATACGCAGTATTTT. Amino acids: CSVDISGSTDTQYF.

The V and J genes are TRBV19 and TRBJ2-2; a possible D gene is TRBD1 (6 bases). Germline values: CDR1 LNHDA, CDR2 SQIVND (reference sequence). With 7 bases removed from V and 4 bases from J, the gap between germline ends came to 13 bases. The CDR3 runs 14 residues. CDR3 residues: CASNNLGGTGELFF. In DNA form, the CDR3 reads TGTGCCAGTAATAATCTAGGGGGCACCGGGGAGCTGTTTTTT.

The chain employs TRBV10-3 and TRBJ2-5; 8 bases match TRBD2. Germline V gives CDR1 ENHRY, CDR2 SYGVKD. The length of the CDR3 is 13 residues. With V trimmed by 5 bases and J by 4 bases, 3 bases remained unmatched. CDR3 nucleotides: TGTGCCATCAGTCCCCGGGGGGGAGAGACCCAGTACTTC. As protein: CAISPRGGETQYF.

The rearrangement uses TRBV30 and TRBJ2-1; no reliable D call. Trimming took off 5 bases at V and 4 bases at J, with 6 bases between the two ends. Germline V gene lookup returns CDR1 GTSNPN and CDR2 SVGIG (reference sequence). The CDR3 is 11 amino acids. The CDR3 nucleotides are TGTGCCTGGGAGTTGTACAATGAGCAGTTCTTC. Translated, it gives CAWELYNEQFF.

This clone has only a few counts. V and J are TRBV4-2 and TRBJ2-1; 9 bases fit TRBD2. Trimming at V came to 6 bases and at J to 4 bases, leaving 7 bases not matched to a gene. From germline, CDR1 is LGHNA and CDR2 YNFKEQ. The CDR3 consists of 15 residues. The CDR3 here is CASRAATSGYNEQFF. In DNA form, the CDR3 reads TGTGCCAGCAGAGCGGCGACTAGCGGATACAATGAGCAGTTCTTC.

The genes are TRBV5-1 and TRBJ2-2; a possible D gene is TRBD2 (7 bases). The CDR3 consists of 14 residues. Germline V lookup: CDR1 SGHRS, CDR2 YFSETQ. V dropped 6 bases and J dropped 2 bases, with 11 bases sitting between them. CDR3 nucleotides: TGCGCCAGCATGGCGGGGGCCAACACCGGGGAGCTGTTTTTT. Translated, it gives CASMAGANTGELFF.

The chain recombines TRBV7-2 with TRBJ1-5; D is uncertain. Germline V gene lookup returns CDR1 SGHTA and CDR2 FQGNSA. The CDR3 is 15 residues long. V was cut by 0 bases and J by 9 bases, with 15 bases left in between. The CDR3 reads CASSLAGGRAGPQHF. The CDR3 coding sequence is TGTGCCAGCAGCTTAGCAGGAGGGCGCGCTGGGCCCCAGCATTTT.

The chain uses TRBV5-8 and TRBJ2-5, with 8 nucleotides matching TRBD1. This CDR3 is built from 13 residues. The junction had 3 bases not matched to a gene; V was cut back by 2 bases and J by 6 bases. Germline CDR1 SGHTS, CDR2 YDEGEE. The CDR3: CASSFRGPQTQYF. CDR3 coding DNA: TGTGCCAGCAGCTTCAGGGGGCCCCAGACCCAGTACTTC.

This clone was seen a few times. The genes are TRBV10-3 and TRBJ1-1; D is ambiguous. V lost 4 bases and J lost 14, with 5 bases in between. Germline V gene data show CDR1 as ENHRY and CDR2 as SYGVKD. The CDR3 has 8 amino acids. CDR3 protein: CAISGGFF. The DNA for the CDR3 is TGTGCCATCAGTGGAGGGTTCTTT.

This rearrangement joins TRBV7-9 to TRBJ1-2, with 9 bases that match TRBD1. CDR3 length: 17 amino acids. V gave up 4 bases and J gave up 3 bases; unmatched junction bases: 12. Germline V gene sequence: CDR1 SEHNR, CDR2 FQNEAQ (reference sequence). In nucleotides, the CDR3 is TGTGCCAGCAGCTCTCCGGATGACAGGGGGTGGGACTATGGCTACACCTTC. It is translated as CASSSPDDRGWDYGYTF.

V and J are TRBV5-4 and TRBJ2-3, with 8 bases aligning to TRBD2. V shed 0 bases and J 4 bases; nucleotides not matched to a gene: 7. Germline-derived CDR1 and CDR2 are SGHNT and YYREEE (reference sequence). This CDR3 has 16 amino acids. This CDR3 reads CASSLDAGGFPDTQYF. CDR3 coding DNA: TGTGCCAGCAGCTTGGATGCGGGGGGATTCCCAGATACGCAGTATTTT.

Only one count was recorded for this clone. The genes are TRBV18 and TRBJ2-6, with D perhaps TRBD1 (5 bases). Looked up from germline, CDR1 is KGHSH and CDR2 is LQKENI. The CDR3 loop spans 17 amino acids. Trimming pared 4 bases from V and 0 bases from J, leaving 13 bases between. CDR3 coding DNA: TGTGCCAGCTCACAAGACAGATCCGTCTCTGGGGCCAACGTCCTGACTTTC. Residues: CASSQDRSVSGANVLTF.

J is TRBJ2-1 and V is TRBV30; 10 positions match TRBD2. The CDR3 is 15 amino acids. Germline V gene lookup returns CDR1 GTSNPN and CDR2 SVGIG (reference sequence). V lost 0 bases to trimming and J lost 7 bases; unmatched junction nucleotides: 6. The CDR3 coding sequence is TGTGCCTGGAGTGTGGGACTAGCGTTCGGGAATGAGCAGTTCTTC. Its protein is CAWSVGLAFGNEQFF.

The rearrangement joins TRBV5-1 to TRBJ2-3, with 11 bases matching TRBD2. The CDR3 has 17 residues. Germline CDR1 is SGHRS and CDR2 is YFSETQ. Losses at the gene ends were 0 bases for V and 4 bases for J; bases not matched to a gene: 7. The CDR3 DNA follows: TGCGCCAGCAGCTTGGTTAGTAGCGGGAGGGTTCCAGATACGCAGTATTTT. Its protein is CASSLVSSGRVPDTQYF.

This clone has a single count. The rearrangement links TRBV9 to TRBJ2-2; D is unresolved. The CDR3 spans 14 residues. Looked up from germline, CDR1 is SGDLS and CDR2 is YYNGEE. With 0 bases removed from V and 7 bases from J, the gap between germline ends came to 10 bases. The CDR3 reads CASSVDSGSGELFF. The CDR3 DNA is TGTGCCAGCAGCGTAGACAGTGGTAGCGGGGAGCTGTTTTTT.

The V gene is TRBV2, the J gene TRBJ1-1; 8 bases match TRBD1. V shed 3 bases, J shed 7 bases, and the junction held 10 bases outside the gene matches. The CDR3 loop spans 15 amino acids. The germline CDR1 and CDR2 sequences are SNHLY and FYNNEI. DNA for the CDR3: TGTGCCAGCAGTGAGCGCAGGGGGCCATATAATGAAGCTTTCTTT. This sequence encodes CASSERRGPYNEAFF.

The chain employs TRBV28 and TRBJ2-3; D may be TRBD1 (6 bases). V was cut by 7 bases and J by 10 bases, with 21 bases left in between. This CDR3 is built from 14 residues. Per germline, CDR1 MDHEN and CDR2 SYDVKM. CDR3 sequence reads: CASKQGPPGAAQYF. The CDR3 DNA follows: TGTGCCAGCAAACAGGGACCCCCCGGGGCGGCGCAGTATTTT.

A few counts support this clone. This chain joins TRBV19 and TRBJ2-1; 10 bases match TRBD2. The CDR3 runs to 15 residues. Germline CDR1 reads LNHDA; CDR2 reads SQIVND (reference sequence). With V trimmed by 4 bases and J by 8 bases, 8 bases remained unmatched. The DNA for the CDR3 is TGTGCCAGTAGTACAAAAGCGGGAGGGCAATATGAGCAGTTCTTC. It specifies CASSTKAGGQYEQFF.

The chain has TRBV28 and TRBJ1-1, with a possible D match to TRBD1 (6 bases). The CDR3 runs to 14 residues. V dropped 5 bases and J dropped 0 bases, with 10 bases sitting between them. Looked up from germline, CDR1 is MDHEN and CDR2 is SYDVKM. The CDR3 nucleotides read TGTGCCAGCAGTGAACAGGGTGTGAACACTGAAGCTTTCTTT. Translated: CASSEQGVNTEAFF. The whole variable domain, filled in from reference TRBV28 and TRBJ1-1, reads DVKVTQSSRYLVKRTGEKVFLECVQDMDHENMFWYRQDPGLGLRLIYFSYDVKMKEKGDIPEGYSVSREKKERFSLILESASTNQTSMYLCASSEQGVNTEAFFGQGTRLTVV.

This chain connects TRBV10-2 to TRBJ2-3; D gene ambiguous. Per germline, CDR1 WSHSY and CDR2 SAAADI. The CDR3 runs to 11 residues. Trimming cost V 6 bases and J 4 bases, with 5 bases left between them. CDR3 nucleotides: TGCGCCAGCAGCCCCTCAGATACGCAGTATTTT. It translates to CASSPSDTQYF.

This clone was seen a few times. V usage is TRBV7-9 and J usage is TRBJ2-5; 7 nucleotides align to TRBD2. The germline V gene has CDR1 SEHNR and CDR2 FQNEAQ (reference sequence). CDR3 length: 12 residues. Trimming at V came to 7 bases and at J to 5 bases, leaving 4 bases not matched to a gene. CDR3 sequence (DNA): TGTGCCAGCACCGCCGGGGGGGAGACCCAGTACTTC. Its protein is CASTAGGETQYF.

This chain links TRBV7-9 with TRBJ1-4; D remains ambiguous. Between the trimmed V and J ends, which lost 1 base and 10 bases, there was a span of 13 bases. The CDR3 has 14 amino acids. Germline-derived CDR1 and CDR2 are SEHNR and FQNEAQ (reference sequence). In DNA form, the CDR3 reads TGTGCCAGCAGCTTAGTTGCGGCCGAGGGAAAACTGTTTTTT. This gives the protein CASSLVAAEGKLFF. Full variable domain (outside the CDR3, taken from reference TRBV7-9 and TRBJ1-4): DTGVSQNPRHKITKRGQNVTFRCDPISEHNRLYWYRQTLGQGPEFLTYFQNEAQLEKSRLLSDRFSAERPKGSFSTLEIQRTEQGDSAMYLCASSLVAAEGKLFFGSGTQLSVL.

The chain links TRBV11-1 to TRBJ2-7; the match to TRBD1 covers 7 bases. CDR3 length: 14 amino acids. In germline, CDR1 is SGHAT, CDR2 FQDESV (reference sequence). V shed 5 bases, J shed 5 bases, and the junction held 9 bases outside the gene matches. As DNA, the CDR3 is TGTGCCAGCAGCCTCAGACAGGGAAGTCACGAGCAGTACTTC. Its protein product is CASSLRQGSHEQYF.

This clone was observed a handful of times. The rearrangement links TRBV5-1 to TRBJ2-5, with D possibly TRBD2 on 6 matching bases. Germline CDR1 reads SGHRS; CDR2 reads YFSETQ. The ends were cut back, 4 bases at V and 1 base at J, with 8 bases in the middle. The CDR3 has 13 amino acids. The CDR3 spells CASSGDFQETQYF. The CDR3 nucleotides read TGCGCCAGCAGCGGGGACTTCCAAGAGACCCAGTACTTC.

The V call is TRBV19, the J call TRBJ1-1; D call uncertain. V lost 6 bases and J lost 2, with 16 bases in between. The V gene's germline CDR1 is LNHDA and CDR2 SQIVND (reference sequence). The CDR3 contains 15 residues. CDR3 loop: CASREQHTSNTEAFF. CDR3 nucleotide sequence: TGTGCCAGTAGAGAACAACACACCTCAAACACTGAAGCTTTCTTT.